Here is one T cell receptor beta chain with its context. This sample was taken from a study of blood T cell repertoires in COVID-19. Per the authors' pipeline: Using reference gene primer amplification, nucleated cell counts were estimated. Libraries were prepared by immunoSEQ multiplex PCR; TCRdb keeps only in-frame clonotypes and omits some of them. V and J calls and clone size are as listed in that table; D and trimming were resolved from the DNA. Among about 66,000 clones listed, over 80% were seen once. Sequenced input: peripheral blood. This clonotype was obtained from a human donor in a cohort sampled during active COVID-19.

The CDR3 DNA follows: TGCGCCAGCAGTCAACCCGGGACAGGGAAAGGCGAGCAGTACTTC. This encodes CASSQPGTGKGEQYF. This chain links TRBV23-1 with TRBJ2-7, with TRBD1 identical over 9 bases. TRBV23-1 is an ORF, with its function uncertain. V lost 2 bases to trimming and J lost 6 bases; unmatched junction nucleotides: 8. The CDR3 has 15 residues.